Following are 22 T cell receptor beta chains from one sample sequenced in a study of T cells in Graves' hyperthyroidism and ophthalmopathy. TCR beta CDR3 regions were amplified from RNA transcripts. The HTBI primer set was used in a first-round RT-PCR of the TCR CDR3. TCRdb reprocessed the multiplex PCR reads via MiXCR and lists one record per CDR3 protein. The sample yields roughly 380,000 distinct CDR3 sequences, 11% to 15% seen once. Sequenced input: blood. All receptors derive from a woman aged 55-75 years with Graves' hyperthyroidism.

This clonotype was seen at least ten times. The chain has TRBV11-2 and TRBJ1-1; 8 nucleotides match TRBD1. There are 13 residues in the CDR3. Germline V gives CDR1 SGHAT, CDR2 FQNNGV. With V trimmed by 5 bases and J by 6 bases, 5 bases remained unmatched. CDR3 bases: TGTGCCAGCAGCCTAAGGGACAGGTCTGAAGCTTTCTTT. It specifies CASSLRDRSEAFF. Full variable domain (missing parts from reference TRBV11-2 and TRBJ1-1): EAGVAQSPRYKIIEKRQSVAFWCNPISGHATLYWYQQILGQGPKLLIQFQNNGVVDDSQLPKDRFSAERLKGVDSTLKIQPAKLEDSAVYLCASSLRDRSEAFFGQGTRLTVV.

This clonotype was observed at least ten times. V is TRBV6-1 and J is TRBJ2-7; D ambiguous. Trimming stripped 1 base from V and 5 bases from J, with 15 bases between. This CDR3 comprises 15 residues. Germline V gene sequence: CDR1 MNHNS, CDR2 SASEGT. The CDR3 reads CASSEVPGMFDEQYF. The CDR3, as DNA: TGTGCCAGCAGTGAAGTGCCTGGGATGTTCGACGAGCAGTACTTC.

This clonotype was seen ten or more times. The chain links TRBV11-2 to TRBJ2-2; 9 nucleotides line up with TRBD1. The CDR3 contains 16 residues. With V trimmed by 5 bases and J by 6 bases, 10 bases remained unmatched. The germline V gene has CDR1 SGHAT and CDR2 FQNNGV. For the CDR3, the DNA is TGTGCCAGCAGCCCATTCCGGGACAGGGTAGCCGGGGAGCTGTTTTTT. It codes for CASSPFRDRVAGELFF.

This clonotype was counted a few times. V and J are TRBV29-1 and TRBJ2-1; possible D gene TRBD2, 5 bases. This CDR3 region has 15 residues. V shed 1 base and J shed 2 bases, with 12 bases lying between them. Germline V gene lookup returns CDR1 SQVTM and CDR2 ANQGSEA. In nucleotides, the CDR3 is TGCAGCGTTGAAGCCACGCGGAGGCCCTACAATGAGCAGTTCTTC. It codes for CSVEATRRPYNEQFF.

In this sample, this clonotype turned up many times. The chain recombines TRBV7-9 with TRBJ2-7; perhaps TRBD2 as D (6 bases). V was cut by 6 bases and J by 1 base, with 13 bases left in between. The CDR3 totals 14 residues. Germline loops: CDR1 SEHNR, CDR2 FQNEAQ (reference sequence). The CDR3: CASSPLAGSYEQYF. The CDR3 nucleotides read TGTGCCAGCAGTCCCCTGGCGGGGTCCTACGAGCAGTACTTC.

V gene TRBV11-1 combines with J gene TRBJ2-2; TRBD1 agrees at 7 bases. This CDR3 has 16 residues. The germline V gene has CDR1 SGHAT and CDR2 FQDESV (reference sequence). The V and J ends lost 5 bases and 0 bases, in that order; junction bases with no gene match: 6. The CDR3 sequence: CASSPWDSANTGELFF. CDR3 DNA: TGTGCCAGCAGCCCTTGGGACAGCGCGAACACCGGGGAGCTGTTTTTT.

This clonotype has a count of ten or more. The chain uses TRBV5-1 and TRBJ2-1; D may be TRBD1 or TRBD2 (6 bases each). The CDR3 spans 15 residues. The V gene's germline CDR1 is SGHRS and CDR2 YFSETQ. The V gene lost 5 bases and the J gene lost 4 bases, with 16 bases spanning the gap. DNA of the CDR3: TGCGCCAGCAGGTTCAGGGGCGGGGATTACAATGAGCAGTTCTTC. It yields the protein CASRFRGGDYNEQFF.

This clonotype was observed many times. The J gene is TRBJ1-1, the V gene TRBV5-1, with D possibly TRBD1 on 5 matching bases. CDR1 and CDR2 from the germline V gene are SGHRS and YFSETQ. The V end lost 2 bases, the J end lost 5 bases, and 13 bases lay between the germline ends. This CDR3 is built from 14 residues. In DNA, the CDR3 is TGCGCCAGCAGCTTCGAGGGGACGCGGACTGAAGCTTTCTTT. Translating it yields CASSFEGTRTEAFF.

This clonotype was seen repeatedly, ten times or more. V is TRBV12-3 or TRBV12-4 and J is TRBJ2-5, with a possible D match to TRBD2 (6 bases). This CDR3 spans 14 amino acids. V lost 3 bases and J 7 bases, leaving 15 bases between the germline ends. CDR3 coding DNA: TGTGCCAGCAGTTTTCAACTAGCATCCGTGACCCAGTACTTC. It codes for CASSFQLASVTQYF.

This clonotype was observed many times. The chain joins TRBV20-1 to TRBJ2-1; D is perhaps TRBD1 or TRBD2 (5 bases each). The CDR3 runs 12 residues. Germline V gene lookup returns CDR1 DFQATT and CDR2 SNEGSKA (reference sequence). Trimming shortened V by 4 bases and J by 9 bases, and 13 bases separated the two germline ends. The CDR3 region is CSAKGTWGEQFF. The CDR3 DNA is TGCAGTGCTAAAGGGACGTGGGGTGAGCAGTTCTTC.

As to this clonotype: A much bigger clone sits one base away, suggesting this may be a read error. In nucleotides, the CDR3 is TGTGCCAGCAGCCCGGCAGGGCTACGCCAAGAGACCCAGTACTTC. Its protein product is CASSPAGLRQETQYF. The J gene is TRBJ2-5, the V gene TRBV11-2, with a possible D match to TRBD1 (5 bases). The germline V gene has CDR1 SGHAT and CDR2 FQNNGV. This CDR3 region has 15 residues. Trimming pared 5 bases from V and 1 base from J, leaving 14 bases between.

CDR3 sequence reads: CASSLQGAGPGNTIYF. CDR3 nucleotide sequence: TGTGCCAGTAGTCTACAGGGGGCTGGTCCTGGAAACACCATATATTTT. V usage is TRBV19 and J usage is TRBJ1-3; 9 bases fit TRBD1. This CDR3 comprises 16 residues. The germline V gene has CDR1 LNHDA and CDR2 SQIVND (reference sequence). The V gene end was trimmed by 5 bases and the J gene end by 2 bases; junction bases not matched to a gene: 7.

This clonotype appeared a few times. This rearrangement joins TRBV5-1 to TRBJ2-7; D gene uncertain. Germline V gene sequence: CDR1 SGHRS, CDR2 YFSETQ. This CDR3 has 14 residues. V lost 3 bases, J lost 1 base, and 11 bases lay in between. The CDR3: CASSSAVGSYEQYF. CDR3 nucleotide sequence: TGCGCCAGCAGCTCGGCAGTGGGATCCTACGAGCAGTACTTC.

This chain uses TRBV5-4 with TRBJ2-1; the D gene could be TRBD1 or TRBD2 (5 bases each). The CDR3 extends over 14 amino acids. Germline V gene data show CDR1 as SGHNT and CDR2 as YYREEE (reference sequence). V lost 4 bases to trimming and J lost 7 bases, with 15 bases between them. The CDR3 DNA reads as TGTGCCAGCAGCCAATTCGCCGGGGCGAATGAGCAGTTCTTC. Protein product: CASSQFAGANEQFF.

Ten or more counts support this clonotype. The chain combines TRBV10-3 with TRBJ2-5; TRBD1 matches 9 bases. This CDR3 contains 17 residues. Germline values: CDR1 ENHRY, CDR2 SYGVKD. V was clipped by 2 bases and J by 6 bases; unmatched bases: 13. The CDR3 DNA follows: TGTGCCATCAGTGAGAGTTATCGGGACAGGGCCTCGCAGACCCAGTACTTC. It specifies CAISESYRDRASQTQYF.

Details on this clonotype: This sequence may be a read error, since a much larger clone differs from it by one base. The genes are TRBV18 and TRBJ2-7; tentatively, D is TRBD1 (6 bases). The germline V gene has CDR1 KGHSH and CDR2 LQKENI. The CDR3 loop spans 13 amino acids. The CDR3 DNA reads TGTGCCAGCCCACCAGTTTCAGGGGACGAGCAGTACTTC. Its protein product is CASPPVSGDEQYF.

This clonotype was observed at least ten times. The chain joins TRBV5-5 to TRBJ2-1, with 11 bases that match TRBD2. The germline CDR1 and CDR2 sequences are SGHKS and YYEKEE (reference sequence). The CDR3 spans 15 residues. J gave up 4 bases and V 3 bases, and 3 bases lay outside the gene matches. The CDR3 is CASSSGLAEYNEQFF. CDR3 DNA sequence: TGTGCCAGCAGCTCGGGACTAGCGGAGTACAATGAGCAGTTCTTC. Filled out from reference TRBV5-5 and TRBJ2-1, the complete variable domain reads DAGVTQSPTHLIKTRGQQVTLRCSPISGHKSVSWYQQVLGQGPQFIFQYYEKEERGRGNFPDRFSARQFPNYSSELNVNALLLGDSALYLCASSSGLAEYNEQFFGPGTRLTVL.

This clonotype appeared a few times. This chain's CDR3 is CSAIAGGDTGELFF. CDR3 in DNA: TGCAGTGCCATAGCGGGAGGAGACACCGGGGAGCTGTTTTTT. The rearrangement joins TRBV20-1 to TRBJ2-2, with 10 bases fitting TRBD2. V was clipped by 6 bases and J by 3 bases; unmatched bases: 4. CDR1 is DFQATT and CDR2 is SNEGSKA in the germline V gene (reference sequence). CDR3 length equals 14 residues.

Many counts were recorded for this clonotype. This chain joins TRBV9 and TRBJ2-7; the match to TRBD2 covers 10 bases. The V segment lost 0 bases and the J segment 5 bases; nucleotides outside the gene matches: 8. Per germline, CDR1 SGDLS and CDR2 YYNGEE. CDR3 length equals 16 residues. For the CDR3, the DNA is TGTGCCAGCAGCGTAGCGTTGCTAGCGGGAGTAAACGAGCAGTACTTC. Translation gives CASSVALLAGVNEQYF.

This clonotype was seen repeatedly, ten times or more. The chain uses TRBV5-6 and TRBJ1-3; D not resolved. The ends were cut back, 2 bases at V and 4 bases at J, with 1 base in the middle. Germline values: CDR1 SGHDT, CDR2 YYEEEE. The CDR3 length is 11 residues. CDR3 bases: TGTGCCAGCAGCTTCGGAAACACCATATATTTT. This encodes CASSFGNTIYF.

A word on this clonotype: This sequence may be a read error, since a much larger clone differs from it by one base. The V gene is TRBV7-9, the J gene TRBJ1-2, with a tentative D call TRBD1 (6 bases). Germline V gene sequence: CDR1 SEHNR, CDR2 FQNEAQ (reference sequence). This CDR3 region has 13 residues. V dropped 11 bases and J dropped 10 bases, with 23 bases sitting between them. This chain's CDR3 is CASGGRERFYYTF. The CDR3 DNA sequence: TGTGCCTCTGGGGGCAGGGAGCGCTTTTACTACACCTTC.

This clonotype was detected many times. This chain links TRBV2 with TRBJ2-2, with 7 bases fitting TRBD2. Unmatched junction bases numbered 8, after V lost 1 base and J lost 3 bases. CDR1 is SNHLY, CDR2 FYNNEI, per germline. This CDR3 is 17 amino acids long. The CDR3 sequence: CASSEVAGSVYTGELFF. Written as DNA, the CDR3 is TGTGCCAGCAGTGAAGTAGCGGGCTCTGTATACACCGGGGAGCTGTTTTTT.